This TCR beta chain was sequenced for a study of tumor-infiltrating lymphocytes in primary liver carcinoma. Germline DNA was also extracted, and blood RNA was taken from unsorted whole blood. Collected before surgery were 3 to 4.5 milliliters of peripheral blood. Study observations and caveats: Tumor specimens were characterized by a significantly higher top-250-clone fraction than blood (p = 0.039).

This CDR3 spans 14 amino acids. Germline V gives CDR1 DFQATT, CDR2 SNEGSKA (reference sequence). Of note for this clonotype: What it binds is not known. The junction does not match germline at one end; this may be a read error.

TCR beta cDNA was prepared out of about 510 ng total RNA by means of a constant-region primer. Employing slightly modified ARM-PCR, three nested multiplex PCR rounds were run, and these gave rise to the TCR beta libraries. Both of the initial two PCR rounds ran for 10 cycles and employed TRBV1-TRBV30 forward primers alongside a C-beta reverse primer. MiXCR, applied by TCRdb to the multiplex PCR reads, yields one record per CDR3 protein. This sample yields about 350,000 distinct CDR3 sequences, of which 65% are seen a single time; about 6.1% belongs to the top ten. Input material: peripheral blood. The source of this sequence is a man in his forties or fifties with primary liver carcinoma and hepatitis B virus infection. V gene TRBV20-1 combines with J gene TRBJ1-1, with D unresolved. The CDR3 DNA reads TGCAGTGCTAGCTCCCCAGGAACGAACACTAAAGCTTTCTTT. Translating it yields CSASSPGTNTKAFF.